This entry features one T cell receptor (beta chain) sequence. Its antigen is still unknown. Base-call qualities are not available, and no considerably larger clone is one nucleotide away. These data originate in a study of T cells in Graves' hyperthyroidism and ophthalmopathy (dated by TCRdb to about 2019). Looking at the study overall: Peripheral blood was sampled at the time of initial diagnosis, prior to any treatment. TCR V-J signatures able to tell the groups apart were searched for in a discovery cohort of 90 to 100 patients, of whom around 42 had Graves' ophthalmopathy and 55 to 65 had stable Graves' hyperthyroidism. Whether ophthalmopathy could be predicted prospectively was tested in an independent validation cohort made up of some 20 hyperthyroidism patients plus 17 patients who later progressed to ophthalmopathy. For training and testing, the 100 or so patients in the discovery cohort were randomly divided in a 7:3 ratio. Thyroid tissue and blood T-cell repertoires from six Graves' hyperthyroidism patients were also compared in the study. Following sampling, methimazole starting at 30 mg daily was given to hyperthyroidism patients, and high-dose intravenous methylprednisolone was given to ophthalmopathy patients. The paper reports TCR Vbeta CDR3 sequencing of more than 120 peripheral blood samples: approximately 41 ophthalmopathy, 75 to 80 hyperthyroidism and around 17 progressor patients. Broad study findings and their caveats: Most expanded thyroid clonotypes (frequency above 0.001) were also found in blood, which suggests that blood repertoires may mirror thyroid immune responses. No statistical method was used to fix the sample size in advance, and group allocation was not hidden from the investigators. In cross-validation, a model built on a 13 V-J signature told ophthalmopathy apart from stable hyperthyroidism with about 90% sensitivity and about 81% specificity, and in testing the same model reached 80%/75%. In validation, the model predicted progression to ophthalmopathy a median of about 6 months before onset, with roughly 71% sensitivity and roughly 79% specificity.

TCR beta CDR3 regions were amplified from RNA transcripts. A first-round RT-PCR of the TCR CDR3 used the HTBI primer set with the Qiagen OneStep RT-PCR kit. Libraries were constructed in a second round of multiplex PCR, after which size selection and purification were performed. The libraries were sequenced on an Illumina HiSeq2000 using paired-end 100 bp reads. The authors' pipeline ran thus. SOAPnuke was used to process the raw data, with reads discarded if the reads contained adapters or uncalled bases, had a mean Phred below 15, or lacked an exact constant-primer or identifier match. COPE v1.2.5 was used to merge the high-quality paired reads, and each unique nucleotide sequence was defined as a clonotype. MiTCR v1.1 was used to align the clonotypes against IMGT TRBV, TRBD and TRBJ reference segments. Analysis was restricted to V-J combinations with a frequency above 0.0001, which covered 99.2% of repertoires. The TCS score was defined as F50 (clonal expansion) divided by E x V (chaos), with BLOSUM62-based TCRdist calculated between CDR3 peptides within each V-J. Welch's t-statistics and random forest reduced some 510 V-J features to 13, which were used in a naive Bayes classifier (R e1071). TCRdb handled the public reads itself, with Q25 trimming in fastp and clone calling in MiXCR, and kept productive beta chains. Every entry covers one CDR3 protein and lists the most common genes and DNA from its rows. In this record, the V and J calls reflect TCRdb's handling and not the investigators' own analysis. Counted in this sample were about 96,000 distinct CDR3 sequences; roughly half of them appeared once. The biggest ten clones account for around 27% of the sample.

Graves' hyperthyroidism was defined as stable when no progression to ophthalmopathy occurred over 18 months of follow-up. Hyperthyroidism patients were newly diagnosed, had a disease duration of under 2 months, and were aged 18 to 65 years. Exclusion was applied to patients with uncontrolled infections, other autoimmune diseases, pregnancy or lactation. Diagnoses were established on the basis of clinical symptoms, serum thyroxine and TRAb, thyroid ultrasound, and orbital computed tomography. PBMCs were isolated from about 10 ml of fresh peripheral blood by Ficoll-Paque density gradient centrifugation. Total RNA was extracted with Trizol reagent, and quality was checked on an Agilent 2100 Bioanalyzer. The CDR3 measures 15 amino acids from cysteine to phenylalanine. Of all the DNA, just the CDR3 is kept, 45 bases in frame from base 1. From the germline V gene, CDR1 is SGHRS and CDR2 is YFSETQ. At the junction V is shortened by 4 bases and J by 4 bases, with 17 bases in between.

The source is a woman aged 35 to 49 with Graves' hyperthyroidism. Specimen: blood. The rearranged segments are TRBV5-1 and TRBJ1-2; no D segment can be confidently identified. The CDR3 sequence is CASSGDTTGLYGYTF. The DNA sequence reads TGCGCCAGCAGCGGTGACACGACTGGACTCTATGGCTACACCTTC.